These 3 T cell receptor beta chains originate from one sample sequenced in a study of OX40 agonist ivuxolimab in advanced cancers. This table comes from immunoSEQ multiplex PCR, and its TCRdb copy is limited to in-frame clones, with some not included. The table records some 57,000 clones, over 80% of them present only once. The input for sequencing was CD4+ or CD8+ T cells sorted from blood, taken in a trial of the OX40 agonist ivuxolimab. The receptors come from an adult with an advanced solid tumor such as melanoma, head and neck, liver or kidney cancer.

This sequence joins TRBV5-1 and TRBJ2-2; 9 nucleotides align to TRBD2. Germline V gene sequence: CDR1 SGHRS, CDR2 YFSETQ. This CDR3 spans 15 amino acids. Germline trimming cut 4 bases from V and 6 bases from J; bases unmatched to any gene: 7. The CDR3 sequence is CASSQGTSTAGELFF. Here the CDR3 DNA reads TGCGCCAGCAGCCAAGGGACTAGCACGGCCGGGGAGCTGTTTTTT.

V usage is TRBV18 and J usage is TRBJ2-5; D is unclear. Germline V gene lookup returns CDR1 KGHSH and CDR2 LQKENI. V was cut by 3 bases and J by 3 bases, with 8 bases left in between. CDR3 length: 13 residues. The DNA for the CDR3 is TGTGCCAGCTCACCTTCTATCGAAGAGACCCAGTACTTC. The encoded protein is CASSPSIEETQYF.

The J gene is TRBJ2-3, the V gene TRBV29-1; TRBD2 aligns across 9 bases. Germline CDR1 is SQVTM and CDR2 is ANQGSEA. The CDR3 spans 13 residues. V trimming: 7 bases; J trimming: 1 base; junction bases outside the gene matches: 3. For the CDR3, the DNA is TGCAGCGCTAGGACTAGCGGCACAGATACGCAGTATTTT. Its translation is CSARTSGTDTQYF.